This T cell receptor beta chain was documented in a study of beta chain features in type 1 diabetes. Across the study: What patients shared with healthy donors was a similar profile of age, gender and cell yields. Taken together, all samples contributed some 98 million examined sorted cells.

A remark on this clone: Its antigen is still unknown.

The germline V gene encodes CDR1 ENHRY and CDR2 SYGVKD. The CDR3 runs 13 residues. Trimming removed 5 bases at V and 3 bases at J, with 10 bases between. What was sequenced were expressed TCRB transcripts, since all of the isolated RNA had been reverse transcribed. TCRdb's table, derived via immunoSEQ multiplex PCR, lists solely in-frame clones and lacks some. The sample carries under 850,000 clones, under 15% recorded once. Study conclusions and caveats: Individuals with type 1 diabetes displayed fewer insertions and more deletions at VDJ junctions. Patients' naive, central memory and regulatory TCRB repertoires appeared more alike than those of healthy donors. Type 1 diabetes patients had TCRB CDR3s that were shorter (moderately but significantly so) in all four CD4+ subsets.

Sample: naive CD4+ T cells from blood. The chain employs TRBV10-3 and TRBJ2-5, with D perhaps matching TRBD2 (6 bases). This receptor was obtained from a man between 18 and 35 years old with type 1 diabetes. The CDR3 region is CAISWTTEETQYF. CDR3 DNA: TGTGCCATCAGTTGGACTACCGAAGAGACCCAGTACTTC.